This T cell receptor beta chain comes out of a study of CD4 T cells in relation to SARS-CoV-2 and coronaviruses. The CDR3 contains 14 residues. Germline CDR1 is SEHNR and CDR2 is FQNEAQ (reference sequence). V gave up 3 bases and J gave up 9 bases; unmatched junction bases: 2. The data were produced by immunoSEQ multiplex PCR, yet TCRdb's version contains in-frame clones alone and is incomplete. The sample records 15,000 to 20,000 clones, around 81% being singletons. Before the COVID-19 pandemic, during about 2011-2019, CD4+ T cells were taken from unexposed donors. CD4+ T cells were isolated from the cells after more than nine days of culture. This clone has just a few counts. Its target is unknown.

V and J are TRBV7-9 and TRBJ1-6; 10 bases map to TRBD1. The sequence was collected from a human donor in good health. Material for sequencing was CD4+ T cells from PBMCs, cultured in vitro. CDR3 residues: CASSFGTGVSPLHF. The CDR3 coding sequence is TGTGCCAGCAGCTTCGGGACAGGGGTTTCACCCCTCCACTTT.